A selection of T cell receptor beta chains follows, all from one sample in a study of shared clonotypes between healthy human individuals. Libraries were prepared by immunoSEQ multiplex PCR; TCRdb keeps only in-frame clonotypes and omits some of them. The sample holds 2 million to 2.5 million clones, 80% to 95% seen once. The specimen was naive CD4+ T cells from PBMCs. The receptors originated from a man between 18 and 29 years old in good health. Some clones in this sample may be carry-over from other donors' samples. Each CDR3 is given with its conserved first and last residue. Each record gives: J gene, clone size, D gene, V gene, CDR3 DNA, CDR3 protein. D genes are given only for firm matches. The size entry is marked missing in some rows and otherwise reads once, few, many or a size class.

j_gene: TRBJ2-2; abundance: -; d_gene: -; v_gene: TRBV27; CDR3nt: TGTGCCAGCAGTTTATCAGGGCGGGCGACCGGGGAGCTGTTTTTT; CDR3aa: CASSLSGRATGELFF
j_gene: TRBJ1-5; abundance: -; d_gene: TRBD1; v_gene: TRBV27; CDR3nt: TGTGCCAGCAGGGGGACAGGGGGATGGGGCCAGCCCCAGCATTTT; CDR3aa: CASRGTGGWGQPQHF
j_gene: TRBJ2-4; abundance: -; d_gene: -; v_gene: TRBV28; CDR3nt: TGTGCCAGCAGTTTATGGGGGGCGCCAGCCAAAAACATTCAGTACTTC; CDR3aa: CASSLWGAPAKNIQYF
j_gene: TRBJ2-4; abundance: -; d_gene: -; v_gene: TRBV7-9; CDR3nt: TGTGCCAGCAACCTAAGGGAGATCTTGTACTTC; CDR3aa: CASNLREILYF
j_gene: TRBJ2-1; abundance: -; d_gene: TRBD2; v_gene: TRBV9; CDR3nt: TGTGCCAGCAGCTCGAGGCGGGGGGACAATGAGCAGTTCTTC; CDR3aa: CASSSRRGDNEQFF
j_gene: TRBJ1-1; abundance: few; d_gene: -; v_gene: TRBV18; CDR3nt: TGTGCCAGCTCACCGGGGACGGGGAACACTGAAGCTTTCTTT; CDR3aa: CASSPGTGNTEAFF
j_gene: TRBJ2-1; abundance: -; d_gene: -; v_gene: TRBV9; CDR3nt: TGTGCCAGCAGCGTAGCGACTAGGCACAATGAGCAGTTCTTC; CDR3aa: CASSVATRHNEQFF
j_gene: TRBJ2-3; abundance: -; d_gene: -; v_gene: TRBV19; CDR3nt: TGTGCCAGTAGTATCGAGCTACCCTCGGGTACGCAGTATTTT; CDR3aa: CASSIELPSGTQYF
j_gene: TRBJ2-5; abundance: -; d_gene: TRBD1; v_gene: TRBV2; CDR3nt: TGTGCCAGCAGTGGACAGGGACCGGGGGAGACCCAGTACTTC; CDR3aa: CASSGQGPGETQYF
j_gene: TRBJ1-2; abundance: -; d_gene: TRBD1; v_gene: TRBV28; CDR3nt: TGTGCCAGCAGTAGAAGACAGGGGGGCCTTTGGGGCTACACCTTC; CDR3aa: CASSRRQGGLWGYTF
j_gene: TRBJ1-5; abundance: few; d_gene: -; v_gene: TRBV7-2; CDR3nt: TGTGCCAGCAGCCCTGCCCCAGTGAGCAATCAGCCCCAGCATTTT; CDR3aa: CASSPAPVSNQPQHF
j_gene: TRBJ2-5; abundance: -; d_gene: TRBD1; v_gene: TRBV2; CDR3nt: TGTGCCAGCAGTCCGGGACAGGAACGGACCCAGTACTTC; CDR3aa: CASSPGQERTQYF
j_gene: TRBJ1-4; abundance: -; d_gene: -; v_gene: TRBV18; CDR3nt: TGTGCCAGCTCACCCTCCAAAGGGGATTTGGATGATGAAAAACTGTTTTTT; CDR3aa: CASSPSKGDLDDEKLFF
j_gene: TRBJ2-7; abundance: -; d_gene: -; v_gene: TRBV7-9; CDR3nt: TGTGCCAGCAGCTTCCGAGTCGGTACCGGAGGTAATTACGAGCAGTACTTC; CDR3aa: CASSFRVGTGGNYEQYF
j_gene: TRBJ2-7; abundance: -; d_gene: TRBD1; v_gene: TRBV19; CDR3nt: TGTGCCAGTTCTACCTGGGGACAGAGCGAGCAGTACTTC; CDR3aa: CASSTWGQSEQYF
j_gene: TRBJ1-5; abundance: -; d_gene: -; v_gene: TRBV18; CDR3nt: TGTGCCAGCTCACCATTCGGGACAACTAATCAGCCCCAGCATTTT; CDR3aa: CASSPFGTTNQPQHF
j_gene: TRBJ2-3; abundance: -; d_gene: -; v_gene: TRBV5-8; CDR3nt: TGTGCCAGCCCCCTGGGGCGTGGGTCTGATACGCAGTATTTT; CDR3aa: CASPLGRGSDTQYF
j_gene: TRBJ2-2; abundance: once; d_gene: -; v_gene: TRBV2; CDR3nt: TGTGCCAGCAGTCGGGACGCCCTCGCGAACACCGGGGAGCTGTTTTTT; CDR3aa: CASSRDALANTGELFF
j_gene: TRBJ2-3; abundance: -; d_gene: TRBD2; v_gene: TRBV28; CDR3nt: TGTGCCAGCAGCACGAGCGGGAGGTACACAGATACGCAGTATTTT; CDR3aa: CASSTSGRYTDTQYF
j_gene: TRBJ2-3; abundance: -; d_gene: TRBD1; v_gene: TRBV2; CDR3nt: TGTGCCAGCAGTGATTTGGGACAGGCAAAACCAGGAGATACGCAGTATTTT; CDR3aa: CASSDLGQAKPGDTQYF
j_gene: TRBJ2-1; abundance: -; d_gene: TRBD2; v_gene: TRBV5-4; CDR3nt: TGTGCCAGCAGCCCCTTCGCGGGAGCTGGCAATGAGCAGTTCTTC; CDR3aa: CASSPFAGAGNEQFF
j_gene: TRBJ1-6; abundance: once; d_gene: -; v_gene: TRBV11-2; CDR3nt: TGTGCCAGCAGAAGGGGTTCACCCCTCCACTTT; CDR3aa: CASRRGSPLHF
j_gene: TRBJ1-4; abundance: -; d_gene: TRBD1; v_gene: TRBV11-2; CDR3nt: TGTGCCAGCAGCGACCCTAGATTGGTTGGGACAGGGGGTGGTGAAAAACTGTTTTTT; CDR3aa: CASSDPRLVGTGGGEKLFF
j_gene: TRBJ1-1; abundance: -; d_gene: -; v_gene: TRBV27; CDR3nt: TGTGCCAGCAGGACGATGGCCCGAACTCCCACTGAAGCTTTCTTT; CDR3aa: CASRTMARTPTEAFF
j_gene: TRBJ2-7; abundance: -; d_gene: -; v_gene: TRBV5-1; CDR3nt: TGCGCCAGCAGCCGGAGTGGGGGGCCCCTGGGTGGCCTCTACGAGCAGTACTTC; CDR3aa: CASSRSGGPLGGLYEQYF
j_gene: TRBJ2-5; abundance: -; d_gene: TRBD1; v_gene: TRBV7-3; CDR3nt: TGTGCCAGCAGCAGACAGGGGGGTCAAGAGACCCAGTACTTC; CDR3aa: CASSRQGGQETQYF
j_gene: TRBJ1-1; abundance: -; d_gene: -; v_gene: TRBV27; CDR3nt: TGTGCCAGCAGCCTGATGACCGGAATGAACACTGAAGCTTTCTTT; CDR3aa: CASSLMTGMNTEAFF
j_gene: TRBJ2-2; abundance: -; d_gene: -; v_gene: TRBV10-2; CDR3nt: TGCGCCAGCAGTGCAATGGAGACCGGGGAGCTGTTTTTT; CDR3aa: CASSAMETGELFF
j_gene: TRBJ2-7; abundance: -; d_gene: -; v_gene: TRBV5-6; CDR3nt: TGTGCCAGCAGCTTGGGAGCGGCCCGGGGCGAGCAGTACTTC; CDR3aa: CASSLGAARGEQYF
j_gene: TRBJ1-2; abundance: -; d_gene: TRBD1; v_gene: TRBV4-3; CDR3nt: TGCGCCAGCAGCCAAGAAGGGGGGGACAGGGTTGGCTACACCTTC; CDR3aa: CASSQEGGDRVGYTF
j_gene: TRBJ1-1; abundance: -; d_gene: -; v_gene: TRBV5-1; CDR3nt: TGCGCCAGCAGAGAAGGGACTGCGAACACTGAAGCTTTCTTT; CDR3aa: CASREGTANTEAFF
j_gene: TRBJ2-1; abundance: -; d_gene: -; v_gene: TRBV7-2; CDR3nt: TGTGCCAGCAGCACAGGGAGCTACAATGAGCAGTTCTTC; CDR3aa: CASSTGSYNEQFF
j_gene: TRBJ2-3; abundance: -; d_gene: -; v_gene: TRBV2; CDR3nt: TGTGCCAGCAGTGTGCAGGGCCCCACAGATACGCAGTATTTT; CDR3aa: CASSVQGPTDTQYF
j_gene: TRBJ1-1; abundance: -; d_gene: TRBD1; v_gene: TRBV5-1; CDR3nt: TGCGCCAGCAGCGGGAAGACAGGGACGAACACTGAAGCTTTCTTT; CDR3aa: CASSGKTGTNTEAFF
j_gene: TRBJ1-2; abundance: -; d_gene: TRBD1; v_gene: TRBV18; CDR3nt: TGTGCCAGCTCAGAAGACAGGGTAGGATTCTATGGCTACACCTTC; CDR3aa: CASSEDRVGFYGYTF
j_gene: TRBJ1-3; abundance: few; d_gene: -; v_gene: TRBV4-1; CDR3nt: TGCGCCAGCAGCCAGATTGGAAACACCATATATTTT; CDR3aa: CASSQIGNTIYF
j_gene: TRBJ2-3; abundance: -; d_gene: -; v_gene: TRBV6-5; CDR3nt: TGTGCCAGCAGGGTTTGGCAGGGTACAGATACGCAGTATTTT; CDR3aa: CASRVWQGTDTQYF
j_gene: TRBJ2-2; abundance: -; d_gene: -; v_gene: TRBV7-3; CDR3nt: TGTGCCAGCAGCCAACAGGGTGCCGGGGAGCTGTTTTTT; CDR3aa: CASSQQGAGELFF
j_gene: TRBJ2-3; abundance: -; d_gene: -; v_gene: TRBV29-1; CDR3nt: TGCAGCGTTGATGATGTAGTGTATTTT; CDR3aa: CSVDDVVYF
j_gene: TRBJ2-7; abundance: -; d_gene: -; v_gene: TRBV11-3; CDR3nt: TGTGCCAGCAGCCAAGAGGGCGGATCCTACGAGCAGTACTTC; CDR3aa: CASSQEGGSYEQYF
j_gene: TRBJ1-1; abundance: once; d_gene: -; v_gene: TRBV5-1; CDR3nt: TGCGCCAGCAGCTTCGAAGGGGGAGCCACTGAAGCTTTCTTT; CDR3aa: CASSFEGGATEAFF
j_gene: TRBJ1-4; abundance: once; d_gene: -; v_gene: TRBV7-9; CDR3nt: TGTGCCAGCACCCCCGGTGGGGGACACGAAAAACTGTTTTTT; CDR3aa: CASTPGGGHEKLFF
j_gene: TRBJ2-3; abundance: few; d_gene: -; v_gene: TRBV20-1; CDR3nt: TGCAGTGCTAGTCCCACAGATACGCAGTATTTT; CDR3aa: CSASPTDTQYF
j_gene: TRBJ1-1; abundance: -; d_gene: TRBD1; v_gene: TRBV4-3; CDR3nt: TGCGCCAGCAGCCAAGACGACAGGGGGCTGAACACTGAAGCTTTCTTT; CDR3aa: CASSQDDRGLNTEAFF
j_gene: TRBJ1-5; abundance: -; d_gene: -; v_gene: TRBV6-5; CDR3nt: TGTGCCAGCAGTCCAGTCCTGAATCAGCCCCAGCATTTT; CDR3aa: CASSPVLNQPQHF
j_gene: TRBJ1-3; abundance: once; d_gene: TRBD1; v_gene: TRBV2; CDR3nt: TGTGCCAGCACCCAGTCGGGACAGGGTTCTGGAAACACCATATATTTT; CDR3aa: CASTQSGQGSGNTIYF
j_gene: TRBJ2-7; abundance: -; d_gene: TRBD1; v_gene: TRBV5-1; CDR3nt: TGCGCCAGCAGCTTAGACACAGGGGGCCGGGACGAGCAGTACTTC; CDR3aa: CASSLDTGGRDEQYF
j_gene: TRBJ2-2; abundance: -; d_gene: TRBD1; v_gene: TRBV28; CDR3nt: TGTGCCAGCAATTGGGGGACAGGGCGAGACACCGGGGAGCTGTTTTTT; CDR3aa: CASNWGTGRDTGELFF
j_gene: TRBJ1-2; abundance: -; d_gene: -; v_gene: TRBV7-3; CDR3nt: TGTGCCAGCAGCTTGGTTGTGCCAGGGAACTATGGCTACACCTTC; CDR3aa: CASSLVVPGNYGYTF
j_gene: TRBJ2-5; abundance: -; d_gene: TRBD2; v_gene: TRBV28; CDR3nt: TGTGCCAGCGCTCTGGGGGGGTGGACTAGCGGGAGTGGAGAGACCCAGTACTTC; CDR3aa: CASALGGWTSGSGETQYF
j_gene: TRBJ2-7; abundance: -; d_gene: TRBD2; v_gene: TRBV27; CDR3nt: TGTGCCAGCAGTTTGCTGACTAGCCGCGAGCAGTACTTC; CDR3aa: CASSLLTSREQYF
j_gene: TRBJ2-7; abundance: -; d_gene: TRBD2; v_gene: TRBV5-4; CDR3nt: TGTGCCAGCAGGCCGAGCGGGATCCCTTCCTACGAGCAGTACTTC; CDR3aa: CASRPSGIPSYEQYF
j_gene: TRBJ2-3; abundance: -; d_gene: -; v_gene: TRBV29-1; CDR3nt: TGCAGCGTTGACGCGGCTTCAATTTATACGCAGTATTTT; CDR3aa: CSVDAASIYTQYF
j_gene: TRBJ2-7; abundance: -; d_gene: TRBD1; v_gene: TRBV5-1; CDR3nt: TGCGCCAGCAGCCAAATACGACAGGGGATCTACGAGCAGTACTTC; CDR3aa: CASSQIRQGIYEQYF
j_gene: TRBJ2-3; abundance: once; d_gene: -; v_gene: TRBV19; CDR3nt: TGTGCCAGTAGGCTAGCGAGCACAGATACGCAGTATTTT; CDR3aa: CASRLASTDTQYF
j_gene: TRBJ2-7; abundance: -; d_gene: TRBD1; v_gene: TRBV10-3; CDR3nt: TGTGCCACCATCGGACAGGGGGGCGAGCAGTACTTC; CDR3aa: CATIGQGGEQYF
j_gene: TRBJ1-3; abundance: few; d_gene: -; v_gene: TRBV6-1; CDR3nt: TGTGCCAGCAGTGGAGGAAACACCATATATTTT; CDR3aa: CASSGGNTIYF
j_gene: TRBJ2-5; abundance: -; d_gene: TRBD1; v_gene: TRBV7-9; CDR3nt: TGTGCCAGCAGCTTAGGTCAGGGGGAGAGGGAGACCCAGTACTTC; CDR3aa: CASSLGQGERETQYF